The 5 T cell receptor beta chains in this list originate from one sample, sequenced in a study of blood T cell repertoires in COVID-19. The data were produced by immunoSEQ multiplex PCR, yet TCRdb's version contains in-frame clones alone and is incomplete. The sample lists about 250,000 clones; nearly 90% were seen once. Specimen: peripheral blood. The receptors were gathered from a man younger than 35 with active or convalescent COVID-19.

This chain joins TRBV5-1 and TRBJ2-5; D is possibly TRBD1 (6 bases). Germline lookup yields CDR1 SGHRS and CDR2 YFSETQ. V was trimmed by 3 bases and J by 5 bases, leaving 17 bases between them. The CDR3 is made up of 15 amino acids. Here the CDR3 reads CASSSSQGRWETQYF. DNA for the CDR3: TGCGCCAGCAGCTCCTCCCAGGGGCGCTGGGAGACCCAGTACTTC. Complete variable domain (other parts from reference TRBV5-1 and TRBJ2-5): KAGVTQTPRYLIKTRGQQVTLSCSPISGHRSVSWYQQTPGQGLQFLFEYFSETQRNKGNFPGRFSGRQFSNSRSEMNVSTLELGDSALYLCASSSSQGRWETQYFGPGTRLLVL.

About this clone: One end of the junction is discordant with germline, which a read error may explain. The gene calls are TRBV29-1 and TRBJ2-1, with 9 positions matching TRBD1. CDR1 is SQVTM and CDR2 is ANQGSEA in the germline V gene. The CDR3 is made up of 12 amino acids. The CDR3 spells CSVDGTGSEPFF. DNA of the CDR3: TGCAGCGTTGATGGGACAGGGTCGGAGCCGTTCTTC.

J is TRBJ1-1 and V is TRBV2; TRBD1 is a possible D gene (5 bases). CDR1 and CDR2 from the germline V gene are SNHLY and FYNNEI. Trimming took 3 bases from V and 3 from J, leaving 8 bases between them. The CDR3 spans 13 residues. For the CDR3, the DNA is TGTGCCAGCAGTGATACAGGAGACACTGAAGCTTTCTTT. It translates to CASSDTGDTEAFF.

The chain couples TRBV2 to TRBJ1-5; TRBD1 matches 10 bases. The CDR3 covers 15 residues. Germline loops: CDR1 SNHLY, CDR2 FYNNEI. The J segment lost 4 bases and the V segment lost 6 bases, leaving 6 bases of the junction unmatched. Here the CDR3 DNA reads TGTGCCAGCAGCGCCGGGACAGGGGAGAATCAGCCCCAGCATTTT. As protein: CASSAGTGENQPQHF. Together with reference TRBV2 and TRBJ1-5, the CDR3 gives the full variable domain: EPEVTQTPSHQVTQMGQEVILRCVPISNHLYFYWYRQILGQKVEFLVSFYNNEISEKSEIFDDQFSVERPDGSNFTLKIRSTKLEDSAMYFCASSAGTGENQPQHFGDGTRLSIL.

The rearrangement links TRBV4-1 to TRBJ2-3, with 12 bases aligning to TRBD2. V shed 4 bases, J shed 5 bases, and the junction held 10 bases outside the gene matches. Germline values: CDR1 MGHRA, CDR2 YSYEKL. This CDR3 is built from 17 residues. CDR3 bases: TGCGCCAGCAGCCTCAGACTAGCGGGAGACTGGGGAGATACGCAGTATTTT. Translation gives CASSLRLAGDWGDTQYF.